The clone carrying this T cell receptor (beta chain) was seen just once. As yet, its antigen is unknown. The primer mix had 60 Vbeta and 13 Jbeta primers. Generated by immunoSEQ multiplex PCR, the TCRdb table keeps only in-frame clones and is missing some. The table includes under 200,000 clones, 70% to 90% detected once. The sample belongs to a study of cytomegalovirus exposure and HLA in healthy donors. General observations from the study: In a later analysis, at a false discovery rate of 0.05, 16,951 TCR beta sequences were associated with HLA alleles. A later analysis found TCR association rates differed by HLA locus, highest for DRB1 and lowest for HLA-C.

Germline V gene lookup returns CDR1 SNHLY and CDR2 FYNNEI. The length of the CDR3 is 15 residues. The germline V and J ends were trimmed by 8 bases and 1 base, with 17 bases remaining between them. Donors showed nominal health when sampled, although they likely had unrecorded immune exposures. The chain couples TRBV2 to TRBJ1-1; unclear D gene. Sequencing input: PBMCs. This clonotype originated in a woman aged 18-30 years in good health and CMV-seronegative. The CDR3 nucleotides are TGTGCCAGCCGTATCTCCCTAACAGAGAACACTGAAGCTTTCTTT. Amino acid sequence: CASRISLTENTEAFF.